This paragraph covers one T cell receptor beta chain sequence. Study processing details: Estimation of nucleated cell counts was performed using reference gene primer amplification. Profiled with immunoSEQ multiplex PCR; TCRdb holds only in-frame clones, not every one. V and J calls and clone size are given by that table; D and trimming were obtained from the DNA. Of over 35,000 clones listed, roughly four fifths are singletons. The data stem from a study of blood T cell repertoires in COVID-19. Study background: The cDNA or gDNA used as material had been derived from T cells, B-cell-depleted T cells, or PBMCs.

This CDR3 contains 14 residues. V was clipped by 0 bases and J by 6 bases, with 11 bases between them. Germline V CDR1 and CDR2: LGHNA, YNFKEQ. The chain combines TRBV4-2 with TRBJ1-2, with D possibly TRBD1 on 6 matching bases. The sample taken for sequencing was peripheral blood. The source is a man between 35 and 55 years old with active or convalescent COVID-19. The CDR3 protein is CASSQDSTGNGYTF. CDR3 in DNA: TGTGCCAGCAGCCAAGATAGTACAGGGAATGGCTACACCTTC.